The present T cell receptor beta chain was sequenced within a study of T cells in women clearing cervical HPV infection (dated by TCRdb to 2017 to 2018). For context, the study as a whole: Cases were about two dozen women with histologically confirmed HPV16-related CIN3 or worse, including a couple of invasive cancers. For cases, the median interval between lesion detection and blood sampling was around 160 days, with an interquartile range of roughly 85 to 200 days. HLA typing was available for only a few women, so HLA type could not be excluded as a confounder. The parent cohort enrolled some 10,000 women aged 18 or older in Guanacaste, Costa Rica, during about 1993 to 1994 and followed them for roughly seven years. Cases were matched to controls by age within five years and by the year the sample was collected. Blood from cases was collected at the visit at which the lesion was first identified, whereas blood from controls was collected once infection was no longer detected. The approximately 25 controls were women who cleared a single incident HPV16 infection within 12 months without developing precancer or cancer. An exploratory proof-of-principle case-control study, nested within the Guanacaste HPV Natural History Study in Costa Rica, was conducted to compare TCR repertoires across cervical HPV16 outcomes. As quality controls, five blinded duplicates were added to each group, bringing the total to 60 or so samples made up of approximately 50 participants and 10 or so replicates. Cases had a median age of about 34 years and controls had a median age of around 41, with no significant differences in baseline characteristics. On the study overall, not on this receptor specifically: TRBV6-7 relative abundance was lower in cases than in controls (approximately 0.1% versus 0.16%; Bonferroni P = 0.0008). Whether associations preceded infection or resulted from infection could not be shown with the cross-sectional design, and effector/memory subsets and HPV-specific T cells were not isolated. CIN3+ cases had significantly higher TCR repertoire richness than controls across sequencing depths, but evenness did not differ between the groups. T-cell numbers per sample were unknown, so richness differences could reflect varying T-cell content rather than repertoire biology. Random forest classifiers combining richness and V gene abundances distinguished cases from controls with an estimated AUC of around 0.79.

Using the immunoSEQ assay, multiplex PCR amplified TCR beta CDR3 regions from an average of approximately 1,200 ng of genomic DNA per sample. Primer bias was corrected in the assay by using a complete synthetic TCR repertoire to establish an amplification baseline. The amplicons were sequenced using the Illumina platform. Per the source publication's procedure: Sequences were error-corrected by clustering with frequency ratios and a modified nearest-neighbor algorithm, then analyzed in the immunoSEQ Analyzer with IMGT gene definitions. At each rarefaction depth, TCR richness and evenness were averaged across 20 rarefaction repeats, and samples with fewer sequences than that depth were excluded. Relative abundances of V, D and J genes were compared between groups using Wilcoxon rank sum tests, with FDR correction applied. In the blinded duplicates, the intraclass correlation was just under 97% for TCR richness and averaged around 80% across around 70 gene segments. Sourced from immuneACCESS, this table was stored by TCRdb with only in-frame sequences that have V and J called. A share of the clones is absent; for the studies checked, an unresolved V gene accounts for under half, and the remainder has no known explanation. V and J calls and clone size come straight from that table; D and trimming were deduced from the DNA. The table for this sample shows some 46,000 clones. The top ten clones comprise roughly 35% of the sample.

CDR1 and CDR2 were assigned from the germline V gene (reference sequence) as DFQATT and SNEGSKA. For this chain, trimming is 0 bases at the V end and 5 bases at the J end, and the number of junction bases without a gene match is 4. Inclusive of the bounding cysteine and phenylalanine, the CDR3 is 15 residues long. Part of the CDR3 DNA is given, 36 bases translated from base 1. Every participant had a single incident cervical HPV16 infection, and prevalent HPV16 infections were excluded. Cervical HPV DNA was detected by MY09/MY11 PCR, and genotyping was performed by dot-blot hybridization. Approximately 15 mL of heparinized blood was centrifuged, after which the buffy coat was aliquoted, frozen at -30 degrees C, and then stored at -80 degrees C. Genomic DNA was extracted from buffy coat specimens using QIAGEN kits. Details on this clone: Which antigen it targets is not known. The CDR3 end is not reached by the read, which stops 3 residues before it; the germline J gene fills it in.

The receptor chain draws on TRBV20-1 and TRBJ2-1, with TRBD1 identical over 10 junction bases. The material sequenced was blood buffy coat. This clonotype was obtained from a woman between 18 and 70 years old with a cervical HPV16 infection that either progressed to CIN3+ or cleared (not recorded which). The covered CDR3 bases are TGCAGTGCTAGAGACTCCGGGACAGGGGACAATGAG. This encodes CSARDSGTGDNE. The entire CDR3 protein reads CSARDSGTGDNEQFF.